Listed below are T cell receptor beta chains from one sample, sequenced in a study of graft-versus-host responses after intestinal transplantation. Method: immunoSEQ multiplex PCR; TCRdb's copy keeps in-frame clones and lacks some. The profile shows about 85,000 clones, approximately 82% of them singletons. What these receptors recognize is not known. The sample was unstimulated CD4+ T cells sorted from spleen or lymph node cells, taken before intestinal transplant. The source is a human donor who received an intestinal transplant. Both conserved end residues are part of each CDR3. D genes are given only for firm matches. Some rows have no size entry. The others give once, few or many, or a class for an expanded clone.

j_gene,abundance,v_gene,d_gene,CDR3aa,CDR3nt
TRBJ2-7,NA,TRBV28,TRBD2,CASSFITSGGAPYF,TGTGCCAGCAGTTTCATCACTAGCGGGGGGGCCCCGTACTTC
TRBJ2-7,few,TRBV6-5,TRBD1,CAISPGQGDREQYF,TGTGCCATCAGTCCGGGACAGGGAGACAGAGAGCAGTACTTC
TRBJ2-3,NA,TRBV7-3,TRBD2,CASSPGLATDTQYF,TGTGCCAGCAGCCCAGGACTAGCCACAGATACGCAGTATTTT
TRBJ2-5,NA,TRBV11-2,NA,CASSRSTGETQYF,TGTGCCAGCAGCCGGTCCACGGGGGAGACCCAGTACTTC
TRBJ2-1,few,TRBV19,NA,CASSLGISGYNEQFF,TGTGCCAGTAGCCTCGGGATTAGCGGCTACAATGAGCAGTTCTTC
TRBJ1-5,NA,TRBV28,NA,CASTLGGQPQHF,TGTGCCAGCACTCTAGGGGGACAGCCCCAGCATTTT
TRBJ2-7,NA,TRBV6-1,NA,CASSEAHEDEQYF,TGTGCCAGCAGTGAAGCCCACGAGGACGAGCAGTACTTC
TRBJ1-1,once,TRBV19,NA,CASSILQLNTEAFF,TGTGCCAGTAGTATATTACAGCTGAACACTGAAGCTTTCTTT
TRBJ2-6,NA,TRBV5-6,NA,CASSLGPRSVGANVLTF,TGTGCCAGCAGCTTGGGGCCCCGCTCTGTTGGGGCCAACGTCCTGACTTTC
TRBJ2-2,NA,TRBV5-4,TRBD2,CASSLGGTRTGELFF,TGTGCCAGCAGCTTGGGGGGGACTAGAACCGGGGAGCTGTTTTTT
TRBJ2-7,NA,TRBV28,TRBD2,CASSTAGGLSYEQYF,TGTGCCAGCAGTACGGCGGGGGGCCTCTCCTACGAGCAGTACTTC
TRBJ2-1,NA,TRBV5-4,NA,CASSSAGLYNEQFF,TGTGCCAGCAGCTCGGCTGGGCTCTACAATGAGCAGTTCTTC
TRBJ2-7,NA,TRBV2,NA,CASSQQVGSYGEQYF,TGTGCCAGCAGTCAACAGGTCGGGAGCTACGGCGAGCAGTACTTC
TRBJ1-2,NA,TRBV18,NA,CASSLIQGNGYTF,TGTGCCAGCTCGCTAATCCAGGGGAATGGCTACACCTTC
TRBJ2-3,NA,TRBV5-1,TRBD2,CASSPWRGLAGGTDTQYF,TGCGCCAGCAGCCCTTGGAGGGGTCTAGCGGGGGGCACAGATACGCAGTATTTT
TRBJ2-7,NA,TRBV28,NA,CASNPGGTGTEQYF,TGTGCCAGCAATCCGGGAGGGACAGGGACCGAGCAGTACTTC
TRBJ2-1,NA,TRBV4-2,TRBD2,CASSQEAGGPYNEQFF,TGTGCCAGCAGCCAAGAAGCGGGGGGGCCCTACAATGAGCAGTTCTTC
TRBJ2-3,NA,TRBV4-2,NA,CASSQGRDVAGTDTQYF,TGTGCCAGCAGCCAAGGGCGGGACGTCGCTGGCACAGATACGCAGTATTTT
TRBJ2-2,NA,TRBV7-2,NA,CASTYSLNRGELFF,TGTGCCAGCACCTATTCATTAAACAGGGGGGAGCTGTTTTTT
TRBJ2-7,NA,TRBV6-1,NA,CASSERRDGEQYF,TGTGCCAGCAGTGAAAGGAGGGACGGCGAGCAGTACTTC
TRBJ1-6,few,TRBV5-1,NA,CASSPQGRDSPLHF,TGCGCCAGCAGTCCCCAGGGGCGGGATTCACCCCTCCACTTT
TRBJ2-3,NA,TRBV19,TRBD2,CASSLAGATDTQYF,TGTGCCAGTAGTCTAGCGGGAGCAACAGATACGCAGTATTTT
TRBJ2-7,NA,TRBV7-2,NA,CASSLGRDYEQYF,TGTGCCAGCAGCTTAGGGCGGGACTACGAGCAGTACTTC
TRBJ1-4,NA,TRBV5-1,TRBD1,CASSLDRGGEKLFF,TGCGCCAGCAGCTTAGACAGGGGAGGGGAAAAACTGTTTTTT
TRBJ2-5,NA,TRBV18,TRBD1,CASSPPGQGETQYF,TGTGCCAGCTCACCCCCGGGACAGGGTGAGACCCAGTACTTC
TRBJ2-1,NA,TRBV7-6,TRBD2,CASSLWEGLGNNEQFF,TGTGCCAGCAGCTTGTGGGAGGGACTGGGGAACAATGAGCAGTTCTTC
TRBJ2-5,once,TRBV7-3,TRBD2,CASSLTSGAWETQYF,TGTGCCAGCAGCTTGACTAGCGGGGCCTGGGAGACCCAGTACTTC
TRBJ1-6,NA,TRBV28,NA,CASTHPGSSYNSPLHF,TGTGCCAGCACCCACCCGGGAAGCTCCTATAATTCACCCCTCCACTTT
TRBJ2-7,NA,TRBV2,TRBD2,CASVLRGGYEQYF,TGTGCCAGCGTGCTACGGGGGGGTTACGAGCAGTACTTC
TRBJ2-7,NA,TRBV6-6,NA,CASGVGGAEQYF,TGTGCCAGTGGGGTTGGTGGGGCCGAGCAGTACTTC
TRBJ2-5,NA,TRBV5-4,NA,CASNLALVGETQYF,TGTGCCAGCAACTTGGCACTAGTCGGTGAGACCCAGTACTTC
TRBJ1-5,NA,TRBV6-5,NA,CASSYSGTLEPQHF,TGTGCCAGCAGTTACTCGGGGACACTTGAGCCCCAGCATTTT
TRBJ1-1,NA,TRBV7-9,NA,CASSLTTDTEAFF,TGTGCCAGCAGTTTAACAACCGACACTGAAGCTTTCTTT
TRBJ1-5,few,TRBV6-1,TRBD1,CASSEGQINQPQHF,TGTGCCAGCAGTGAGGGACAGATCAATCAGCCCCAGCATTTT
TRBJ2-5,NA,TRBV27,NA,CASRNEWETQYF,TGTGCCAGCAGGAATGAGTGGGAGACCCAGTACTTC
TRBJ2-5,NA,TRBV18,NA,CASSHDRLETQYF,TGTGCCAGCTCACACGACAGGTTAGAGACCCAGTACTTC
TRBJ2-6,NA,TRBV2,TRBD1,CASRRQGVRAGANVLTF,TGTGCCAGCAGAAGACAGGGCGTAAGGGCTGGGGCCAACGTCCTGACTTTC
TRBJ2-3,few,TRBV15,TRBD2,CATSRDRRGGDTQYF,TGTGCCACCAGCAGAGACCGGCGGGGGGGTGATACGCAGTATTTT
TRBJ2-7,NA,TRBV10-1,NA,CASSVGSYEQYF,TGCGCCAGCAGTGTCGGGTCCTACGAGCAGTACTTC
TRBJ2-7,NA,TRBV7-8,TRBD2,CASSLELVAGVYEQYF,TGTGCCAGCAGCTTAGAGCTCGTAGCGGGGGTGTACGAGCAGTACTTC
TRBJ1-4,few,TRBV6-5,NA,CASSLGDFQEKLFF,TGTGCCAGCAGCTTAGGGGATTTTCAGGAAAAACTGTTTTTT
TRBJ1-4,NA,TRBV6-5,TRBD1,CASSSGQGTTNEKLFF,TGTGCCAGCAGTTCCGGACAGGGAACAACTAATGAAAAACTGTTTTTT
TRBJ2-5,NA,TRBV7-2,TRBD1,CASSLVGTGGGETQYF,TGTGCCAGCAGCTTAGTGGGGACAGGGGGCGGGGAGACCCAGTACTTC
TRBJ1-1,NA,TRBV7-9,NA,CASSTKVKHRDFKSEAFF,TGTGCCAGCAGCACAAAAGTGAAGCACCGGGACTTCAAATCTGAAGCTTTCTTT
TRBJ2-7,NA,TRBV7-6,NA,CASSRGGEVGEQYF,TGTGCCAGCAGCCGGGGTGGGGAAGTCGGCGAGCAGTACTTC
TRBJ2-7,NA,TRBV10-1,TRBD2,CANKTSGMAYEQYF,TGCGCCAATAAGACTAGCGGGATGGCCTACGAGCAGTACTTC
TRBJ2-1,once,TRBV20-1,TRBD2,CSAKRDYYQFF,TGCAGTGCTAAACGGGACTATTATCAGTTCTTC
TRBJ2-3,NA,TRBV15,TRBD2,CATATGGAPDTQYF,TGTGCCACCGCTACGGGGGGTGCCCCAGATACGCAGTATTTT
TRBJ1-6,few,TRBV6-5,TRBD1,CASSYRGRGSSPLHF,TGTGCCAGCAGTTACAGGGGCAGGGGGTCTTCACCCCTCCACTTT
TRBJ2-5,NA,TRBV28,TRBD2,CASSFHSGRGLETQYF,TGTGCCAGCAGTTTTCACAGCGGGAGGGGTCTAGAGACCCAGTACTTC
TRBJ2-1,NA,TRBV27,TRBD2,CASSAGLAGVLEQFF,TGTGCCAGCAGTGCCGGACTAGCGGGAGTTCTTGAGCAGTTCTTC
TRBJ1-4,NA,TRBV11-1,NA,CASSSLGGKEEKLFF,TGTGCCAGCAGCTCCTTAGGGGGAAAGGAGGAAAAACTGTTTTTT